The 29 T cell receptor beta chains presented below share a single source sample, sequenced in a study of blood T cell repertoires in COVID-19. Here immunoSEQ multiplex PCR was the method, and the copy in TCRdb shows in-frame clones only, minus some. The repertoire has a few hundred thousand clones, approximately 89% of them found once; the top ten carry around 2%. Source material: PBMCs or T cells enriched from blood (not recorded which). Receptor source: a man aged 40-55 years in a cohort exposed to, infected with or recovered from COVID-19 (not recorded which).

This clone has a handful of counts. The identical CDR3 is also encoded by other nucleotide sequences in the sample. The genes are TRBV18 and TRBJ1-3; perhaps TRBD1 as D (5 bases). The germline CDR1 and CDR2 sequences are KGHSH and LQKENI. Trimming stripped 6 bases from V and 0 bases from J, with 9 bases between. The CDR3 is 14 amino acids. CDR3: CASSRDSSGNTIYF. In DNA form, the CDR3 reads TGTGCCAGCTCCCGCGACAGCTCTGGAAACACCATATATTTT.

V is TRBV5-1 and J is TRBJ2-7; D not certain. The CDR3 runs 15 residues. In germline, CDR1 is SGHRS, CDR2 YFSETQ. V was shortened by 4 bases and J by 0 bases, with 14 bases between the two germline ends. CDR3 bases: TGCGCCAGCAGCAAGACCGGGTCGAACTCCTACGAGCAGTACTTC. Translating gives CASSKTGSNSYEQYF. The full variable domain, in which reference TRBV5-1 and TRBJ2-7 provide the parts outside the CDR3, is KAGVTQTPRYLIKTRGQQVTLSCSPISGHRSVSWYQQTPGQGLQFLFEYFSETQRNKGNFPGRFSGRQFSNSRSEMNVSTLELGDSALYLCASSKTGSNSYEQYFGPGTRLTVT.

CDR3 in DNA: TGTGCCAGCAGTGAAGCGCTTGTGTCAGGGGGCACCTACACCTTC. Translated: CASSEALVSGGTYTF. The genes are TRBV2 and TRBJ1-2, with 8 bases matching TRBD1. Unmatched junction bases numbered 10, after V lost 0 bases and J lost 10 bases. The CDR3 consists of 15 residues. Germline V gene data show CDR1 as SNHLY and CDR2 as FYNNEI.

This chain links TRBV5-1 with TRBJ2-4, with TRBD1 matching 7 bases. The V segment lost 4 bases and the J segment 0 bases; nucleotides outside the gene matches: 7. Per germline, CDR1 SGHRS and CDR2 YFSETQ. The CDR3 is 16 amino acids. The CDR3 DNA reads TGCGCCAGCAGCCCTGGACAGGACCTAGCCAAAAACATTCAGTACTTC. Protein product: CASSPGQDLAKNIQYF.

This chain joins TRBV5-4 and TRBJ2-7, with 9 nucleotides matching TRBD2. Germline V gene data show CDR1 as SGHNT and CDR2 as YYREEE (reference sequence). V shed 3 bases, J shed 2 bases, and the junction held 0 bases outside the gene matches. This CDR3 is built from 13 residues. The CDR3, as DNA: TGTGCCAGCAGCTGGACTAGCGCCTACGAGCAGTACTTC. Protein: CASSWTSAYEQYF. The whole variable domain, remainder taken from reference TRBV5-4 and TRBJ2-7, is ETGVTQSPTHLIKTRGQQVTLRCSSQSGHNTVSWYQQALGQGPQFIFQYYREEENGRGNFPPRFSGLQFPNYSSELNVNALELDDSALYLCASSWTSAYEQYFGPGTRLTVT.

The chain carries TRBV15 and TRBJ1-2; D not resolved. The V gene's germline CDR1 is LNHNV and CDR2 YYDKDF (reference sequence). The CDR3 length is 13 residues. The ends were cut back, 1 base at V and 3 bases at J, with 6 bases in the middle. In DNA, the CDR3 is TGTGCCACCAGCAGAGCACAAGACTATGGCTACACCTTC. It is translated as CATSRAQDYGYTF.

The V gene is TRBV19, the J gene TRBJ2-2, with TRBD1 matching 7 bases. V shed 6 bases, J shed 4 bases, and the junction held 5 bases outside the gene matches. This CDR3 spans 14 amino acids. From germline, CDR1 is LNHDA and CDR2 SQIVND (reference sequence). The chain's CDR3 is CASSNTGVTGELFF. The CDR3 nucleotides are TGTGCCAGTAGCAACACAGGGGTCACCGGGGAGCTGTTTTTT.

CDR3 nucleotide sequence: TGTGCCATCAGTGAGTCGACTCGGACTAGCCACGAGCAGTACTTC. Protein product: CAISESTRTSHEQYF. J is TRBJ2-7 and V is TRBV10-3; 8 bases match TRBD2. CDR3 length: 15 residues. The germline V gene encodes CDR1 ENHRY and CDR2 SYGVKD. V gave up 0 bases and J gave up 5 bases; unmatched junction bases: 6.

The V and J genes are TRBV5-1 and TRBJ2-1; 13 bases align to TRBD2. CDR1 is SGHRS and CDR2 is YFSETQ in the germline V gene. The CDR3 loop spans 15 amino acids. With V trimmed by 4 bases and J by 10 bases, 8 bases remained unmatched. CDR3 DNA sequence: TGCGCCAGCAGCAATCGGACTAGCGGGAGTGGGGAGCAGTTCTTC. Amino acid sequence: CASSNRTSGSGEQFF.

The chain uses TRBV13 and TRBJ2-7, with 8 bases aligning to TRBD2. Germline CDR1 is PRHDT and CDR2 is FYEKMQ (reference sequence). J lost 2 bases, V lost 1 base, and 4 bases had no gene match. The length of the CDR3 is 15 residues. CDR3 coding DNA: TGTGCCAGCAGCTTAGCGGGACTAGGACCCTACGAGCAGTACTTC. It encodes CASSLAGLGPYEQYF.

The genes are TRBV7-9 and TRBJ2-2; 14 bases fit TRBD2. The length of the CDR3 is 18 residues. CDR1 and CDR2 from the germline V gene are SEHNR and FQNEAQ (reference sequence). V lost 5 bases, J lost 8 bases, and 13 bases stayed unmatched. In DNA, the CDR3 is TGTGCCAGCAGCCACACGACTAGCGGGAGGGCGATTCGAGGGGAGCTGTTTTTT. Protein sequence: CASSHTTSGRAIRGELFF.

The chain carries TRBV7-9 and TRBJ2-6; D unresolved. Germline V gene lookup returns CDR1 SEHNR and CDR2 FQNEAQ (reference sequence). The CDR3 sequence is 14 residues long. Trimming shortened V by 7 bases and J by 0 bases, and 7 bases separated the two germline ends. The CDR3 DNA is TGTGCCAGCATTGGCGGCTCTGGGGCCAACGTCCTGACTTTC. It is translated as CASIGGSGANVLTF.

The rearrangement joins TRBV2 to TRBJ2-3, with TRBD2 matching over 7 bases. The V gene end was trimmed by 2 bases and the J gene end by 6 bases; junction bases not matched to a gene: 2. Germline CDR1 SNHLY, CDR2 FYNNEI. This CDR3 is built from 13 residues. CDR3 coding DNA: TGTGCCAGCAGTGAAAGCGGGACTGATACGCAGTATTTT. As protein: CASSESGTDTQYF.

The chain carries TRBV5-4 and TRBJ2-7; TRBD2 agrees at 12 bases. The CDR3 covers 18 residues. V lost 4 bases to trimming and J lost 2 bases; unmatched junction nucleotides: 13. Per the germline V gene, CDR1 is SGHNT and CDR2 is YYREEE (reference sequence). The CDR3 nucleotides read TGTGCCAGCAGCATGCGGACTAGCGGGATCGACAAGACCTACGAGCAGTACTTC. Residues: CASSMRTSGIDKTYEQYF.

The V gene is TRBV3-1 (or the pseudogene TRBV3-2), the J gene TRBJ2-3, with no clear D. Germline V lookup: CDR1 LGHDT, CDR2 YNNKEL (reference sequence). Trimming removed 2 bases at V and 2 bases at J, with 5 bases between. CDR3 length: 13 residues. The CDR3 here is CASSQLLTDTQYF. As DNA, the CDR3 is TGTGCCAGCAGCCAACTACTCACAGATACGCAGTATTTT.

The CDR3 is CASSQASGQGDEQYF. CDR3 DNA sequence: TGTGCCAGCAGCCAAGCCTCGGGACAGGGCGACGAGCAGTACTTC. The chain combines TRBV4-2 with TRBJ2-7; 9 bases line up with TRBD1. CDR3 length equals 15 residues. Germline V gives CDR1 LGHNA, CDR2 YNFKEQ. V lost 1 base to trimming and J lost 5 bases; unmatched junction nucleotides: 6.

This clone was seen a handful of times. V usage is TRBV3-1 (or the pseudogene TRBV3-2) and J usage is TRBJ2-7; D not certain. CDR1 is LGHDT and CDR2 is YNNKEL in the germline V gene (reference sequence). This CDR3 spans 15 amino acids. V was shortened by 0 bases and J by 3 bases, with 12 bases between the two germline ends. The CDR3 reads CASSQDRVRVYEQYF. CDR3 nucleotide sequence: TGTGCCAGCAGCCAAGATCGGGTCCGCGTCTACGAGCAGTACTTC.

This clone was seen once. The chain uses TRBV20-1 and TRBJ2-5; 11 nucleotides agree with TRBD2. V was pared by 3 bases and J by 5 bases, with 8 bases of the junction left unmatched. The CDR3 contains 15 residues. Germline CDR1 and CDR2: DFQATT and SNEGSKA (reference sequence). The CDR3 here is CSASSGRARWETQYF. Written as DNA, the CDR3 is TGCAGTGCTAGTAGCGGGAGGGCTAGGTGGGAGACCCAGTACTTC.

This rearrangement joins TRBV2 to TRBJ1-6; D uncertain. V gave up 4 bases and J gave up 8 bases, with 9 bases separating them. The CDR3 loop spans 13 amino acids. From germline, CDR1 is SNHLY and CDR2 FYNNEI. CDR3 bases: TGTGCCAGCAGTGTAGTCACCTATTCACCCCTCCACTTT. This gives the protein CASSVVTYSPLHF.

In the case of this clone: Other nucleotide sequences in the sample specify the same CDR3. The chain joins TRBV11-2 to TRBJ1-1, with D tentatively TRBD1 (5 bases). The CDR3 contains 13 residues. V was pared by 5 bases and J by 1 base, with 8 bases between. CDR1 and CDR2 from the germline V gene are SGHAT and FQNNGV. The CDR3 loop is CASSVTENTEAFF. As DNA, the CDR3 is TGTGCCAGCAGCGTGACAGAGAACACTGAAGCTTTCTTT.

This clone has just a few counts. This chain uses TRBV6-4 with TRBJ2-1, with 9 bases fitting TRBD2. The CDR3 length is 15 residues. The V gene's germline CDR1 is MRHNA and CDR2 SNTAGT. V trimming: 3 bases; J trimming: 10 bases; junction bases outside the gene matches: 10. Here the CDR3 DNA reads TGTGCCAGCAGTGATATAGCGGGAGAAGGTCGGGAGCAGTTCTTC. Its protein is CASSDIAGEGREQFF.

This clone came up a few times. The chain combines TRBV6-5 with TRBJ2-3; 7 positions agree with TRBD1. Germline loops: CDR1 MNHEY, CDR2 SVGAGI. CDR3 size: 14 residues. V was clipped by 7 bases and J by 2 bases; unmatched bases: 6. The DNA of the CDR3 is TGTGCCAGCAACAGACAGGGAATCACAGATACGCAGTATTTT. Translation gives CASNRQGITDTQYF.

In this sample, this clone turned up once. The V and J genes are TRBV5-8 and TRBJ1-2; no clear D. Trimming stripped 0 bases from V and 4 bases from J, with 13 bases between. CDR3 size: 15 residues. Germline V gene sequence: CDR1 SGHTS, CDR2 YDEGEE. The CDR3 sequence: CASSLASGPGYGYTF. CDR3 DNA: TGTGCCAGCAGCTTGGCCAGCGGTCCCGGCTATGGCTACACCTTC. Complete variable domain (other parts from reference TRBV5-8 and TRBJ1-2): EAGVTQSPTHLIKTRGQQATLRCSPISGHTSVYWYQQALGLGLQFLLWYDEGEERNRGNFPPRFSGRQFPNYSSELNVNALELEDSALYLCASSLASGPGYGYTFGSGTRLTVV.

This chain connects TRBV7-3 to TRBJ2-7, with D possibly matching TRBD2 (6 bases). Germline V gene data show CDR1 as SGHTA and CDR2 as FQGTGA. V was pared by 1 base and J by 2 bases, with 12 bases between. The CDR3 consists of 15 residues. The DNA for the CDR3 is TGTGCCAGCAGCTTAATGGCTAGCGCTACCTACGAGCAGTACTTC. Protein product: CASSLMASATYEQYF.

This chain connects TRBV18 to TRBJ2-2; TRBD2 aligns across 15 bases. Germline lookup yields CDR1 KGHSH and CDR2 LQKENI. After removal of 3 bases from V and 4 bases from J, the junction contained 0 bases not matched to a gene. The CDR3 length is 16 residues. The CDR3 DNA reads as TGTGCCAGCTCACCGGGACTAGCGGGGGGCACCGGGGAGCTGTTTTTT. It codes for CASSPGLAGGTGELFF.

The rearrangement joins TRBV18 to TRBJ1-2; D perhaps matches TRBD1 (6 bases). The CDR3 totals 16 residues. The germline V gene encodes CDR1 KGHSH and CDR2 LQKENI. The ends were cut back, 3 bases at V and 6 bases at J, with 20 bases in the middle. The CDR3 sequence is CASSPRGQLVIDGYTF. In nucleotides, the CDR3 is TGTGCCAGCTCACCTAGAGGACAGTTGGTAATAGATGGCTACACCTTC.

In DNA form, the CDR3 reads TGCGCCAGCAGCATCGGGGGCACTGAAGCTTTCTTT. Encoded protein: CASSIGGTEAFF. This chain uses TRBV10-2 with TRBJ1-1; D may be TRBD1 (5 bases). The germline V gene encodes CDR1 WSHSY and CDR2 SAAADI. CDR3 length equals 12 residues. Trimming took off 6 bases at V and 4 bases at J, with 9 bases between the two ends.

V usage is TRBV24-1 and J usage is TRBJ2-1, with D possibly being TRBD1 (6 bases). This CDR3 contains 14 residues. The germline CDR1 and CDR2 sequences are KGHDR and SFDVKD. Trimming cost V 1 base and J 8 bases, with 11 bases left between them. CDR3 sequence reads: CATSDFYRVDEQFF. The CDR3 bases are TGTGCCACCAGTGATTTTTACAGGGTGGATGAGCAGTTCTTC.

The rearrangement uses TRBV7-9 and TRBJ1-4, with a weak D call TRBD1 (5 bases). CDR1 SEHNR and CDR2 FQNEAQ come from the germline V gene (reference sequence). V was clipped by 5 bases and J by 6 bases, with 10 bases between them. There are 13 residues in the CDR3. In DNA, the CDR3 is TGTGCCAGCAGCCCGGACAACGATGAAAAACTGTTTTTT. It translates to CASSPDNDEKLFF.